The source of this TCR beta chain is a study of metastatic and nonmetastatic thyroid tumors. In the study overall: Peripheral blood and tumor or nodule samples from malignant and benign thyroid patients were compared. The study's findings and limits: Relative to benign nodules, malignant thyroid tumors were reportedly characterized by significantly elevated TCR beta diversity in blood and tumor.

Per the germline V gene, CDR1 is SNHLY and CDR2 is FYNNEI. This CDR3 comprises 13 residues. Between the trimmed V and J ends, which lost 6 bases and 0 bases, there was a span of 8 bases. How the authors handled the data: It was from CDR3 differences across clinicopathological groups that a distant-metastasis classifier for papillary thyroid cancer was built. TCRdb re-clonotyped the PCR reads through MiXCR. Clone size and V and J calls follow TCRdb, not the original study. The sample holds some 11,000 clones, under 25% seen once. By frequency in the sample, this clone is medium-sized. Its matching antigen is unknown. All patients reached thyroid surgery having received no treatment beforehand.

The chain recombines TRBV2 with TRBJ2-5; D is ambiguous. Specimen: adjacent normal tissue. The TCR comes from a female donor with papillary thyroid cancer or a benign thyroid nodule (not recorded which). Some clones in this sample may be carry-over from other donors' samples. The CDR3 coding sequence is TGTGCCAGCAGGGGTAGACACCAAGAGACCCAGTACTTC. Amino acid sequence: CASRGRHQETQYF. The full variable domain, its missing parts supplied by reference TRBV2 and TRBJ2-5, is EPEVTQTPSHQVTQMGQEVILRCVPISNHLYFYWYRQILGQKVEFLVSFYNNEISEKSEIFDDQFSVERPDGSNFTLKIRSTKLEDSAMYFCASRGRHQETQYFGPGTRLLVL.